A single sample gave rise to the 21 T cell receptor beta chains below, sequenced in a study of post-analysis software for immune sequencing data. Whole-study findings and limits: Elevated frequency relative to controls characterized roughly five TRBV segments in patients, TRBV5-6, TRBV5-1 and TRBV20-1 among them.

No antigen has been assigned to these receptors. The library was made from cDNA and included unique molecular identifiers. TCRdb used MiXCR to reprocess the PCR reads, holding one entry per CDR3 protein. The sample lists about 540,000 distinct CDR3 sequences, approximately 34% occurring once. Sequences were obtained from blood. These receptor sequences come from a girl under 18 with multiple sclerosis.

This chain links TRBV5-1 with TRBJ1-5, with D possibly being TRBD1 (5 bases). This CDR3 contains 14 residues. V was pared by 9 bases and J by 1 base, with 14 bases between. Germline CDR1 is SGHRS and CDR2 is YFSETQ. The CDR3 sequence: CAIPRGGSNQPQHF. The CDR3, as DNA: TGCGCCATCCCCCGGGGGGGAAGCAATCAGCCCCAGCATTTT.

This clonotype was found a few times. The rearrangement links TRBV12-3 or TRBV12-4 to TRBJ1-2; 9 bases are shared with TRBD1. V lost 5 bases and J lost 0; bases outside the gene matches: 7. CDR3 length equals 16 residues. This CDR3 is CASSTGTGWANYGYTF. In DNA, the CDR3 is TGTGCCAGCAGTACCGGGACAGGGTGGGCTAACTATGGCTACACCTTC.

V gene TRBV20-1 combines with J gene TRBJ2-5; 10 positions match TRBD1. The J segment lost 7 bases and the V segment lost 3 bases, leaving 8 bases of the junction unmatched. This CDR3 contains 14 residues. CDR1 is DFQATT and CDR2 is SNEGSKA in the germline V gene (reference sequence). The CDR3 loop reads CSARSGTGDGTQYF. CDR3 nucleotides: TGCAGTGCTAGGTCTGGGACAGGGGACGGGACCCAGTACTTC.

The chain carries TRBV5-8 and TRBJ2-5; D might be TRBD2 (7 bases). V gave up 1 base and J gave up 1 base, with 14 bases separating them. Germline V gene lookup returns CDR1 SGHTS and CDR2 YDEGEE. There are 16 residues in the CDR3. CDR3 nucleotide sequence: TGTGCCAGCAGCTTGTTCGAGGGGGGGCTCCAAGAGACCCAGTACTTC. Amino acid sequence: CASSLFEGGLQETQYF. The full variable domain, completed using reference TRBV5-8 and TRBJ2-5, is EAGVTQSPTHLIKTRGQQATLRCSPISGHTSVYWYQQALGLGLQFLLWYDEGEERNRGNFPPRFSGRQFPNYSSELNVNALELEDSALYLCASSLFEGGLQETQYFGPGTRLLVL.

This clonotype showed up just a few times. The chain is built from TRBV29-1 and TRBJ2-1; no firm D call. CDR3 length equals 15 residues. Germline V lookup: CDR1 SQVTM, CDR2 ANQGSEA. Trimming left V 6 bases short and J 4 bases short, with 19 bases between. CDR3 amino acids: CSVGSGVGQYNEQFF. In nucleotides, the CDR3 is TGCAGCGTCGGATCAGGAGTTGGGCAGTACAATGAGCAGTTCTTC.

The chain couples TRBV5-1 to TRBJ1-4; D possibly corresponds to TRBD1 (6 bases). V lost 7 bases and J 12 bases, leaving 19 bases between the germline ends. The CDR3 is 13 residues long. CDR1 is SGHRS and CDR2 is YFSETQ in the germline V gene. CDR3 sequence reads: CASSRRGLAELFF. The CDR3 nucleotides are TGCGCCAGCTCCCGCCGGGGGCTGGCAGAACTGTTTTTT.

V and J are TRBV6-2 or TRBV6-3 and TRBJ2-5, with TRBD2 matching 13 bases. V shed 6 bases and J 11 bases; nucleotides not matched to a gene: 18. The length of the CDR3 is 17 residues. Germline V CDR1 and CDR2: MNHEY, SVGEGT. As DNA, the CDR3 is TGTGCCAGCAGCCCGGAAACACTAGCGGGGGGGGGCAATGAGCAGTACTTC. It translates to CASSPETLAGGGNEQYF.

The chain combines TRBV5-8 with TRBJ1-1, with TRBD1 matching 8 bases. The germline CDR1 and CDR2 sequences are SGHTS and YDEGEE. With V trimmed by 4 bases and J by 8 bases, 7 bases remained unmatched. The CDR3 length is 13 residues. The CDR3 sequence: CASSPGTGTEAFF. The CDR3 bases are TGTGCCAGCAGCCCCGGGACAGGAACCGAAGCTTTCTTT.

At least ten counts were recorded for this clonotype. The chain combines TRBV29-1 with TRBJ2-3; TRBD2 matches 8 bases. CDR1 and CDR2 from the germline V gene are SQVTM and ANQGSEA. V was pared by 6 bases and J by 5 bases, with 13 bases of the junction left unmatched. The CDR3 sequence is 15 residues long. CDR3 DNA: TGCAGCGTATCTATTCGTGCGGGGGGTAGAGATACGCAGTATTTT. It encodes CSVSIRAGGRDTQYF.

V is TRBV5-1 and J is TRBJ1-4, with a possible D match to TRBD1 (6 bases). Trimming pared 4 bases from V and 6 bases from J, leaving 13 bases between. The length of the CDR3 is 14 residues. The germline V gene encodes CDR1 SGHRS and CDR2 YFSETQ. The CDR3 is CASSIRGVDEKLFF. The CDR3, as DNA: TGCGCCAGCAGCATAAGGGGGGTAGATGAAAAACTGTTTTTT.

Here the CDR3 DNA reads TGCGCCAGCAGCTTCAGTCCCGGGACAGGGTCCACAGATACGCAGTATTTT. This sequence encodes CASSFSPGTGSTDTQYF. The V gene is TRBV5-1, the J gene TRBJ2-3, with 9 nucleotides matching TRBD1. The ends lost 2 bases at V and 2 bases at J; junction bases unmatched: 9. Germline-derived CDR1 and CDR2 are SGHRS and YFSETQ. CDR3 size: 17 residues.

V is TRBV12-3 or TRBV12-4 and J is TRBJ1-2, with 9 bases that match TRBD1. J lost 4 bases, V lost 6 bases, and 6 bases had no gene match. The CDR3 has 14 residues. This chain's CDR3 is CASSERQGGYGYTF. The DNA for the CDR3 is TGTGCCAGCAGCGAGAGACAGGGGGGCTATGGCTACACCTTC.

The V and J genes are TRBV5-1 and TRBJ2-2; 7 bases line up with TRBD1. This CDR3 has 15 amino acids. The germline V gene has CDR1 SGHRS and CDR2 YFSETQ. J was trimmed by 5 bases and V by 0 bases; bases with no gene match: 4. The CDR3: CASSLATGDTGELFF. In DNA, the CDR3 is TGCGCCAGCAGCTTGGCAACAGGGGATACCGGGGAGCTGTTTTTT.

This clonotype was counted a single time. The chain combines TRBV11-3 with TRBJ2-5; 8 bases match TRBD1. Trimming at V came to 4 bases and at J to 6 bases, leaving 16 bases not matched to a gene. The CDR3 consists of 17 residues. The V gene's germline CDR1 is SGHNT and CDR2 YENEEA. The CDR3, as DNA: TGTGCCAGCAGCTCCGGACAGGGACTTATTCTTAAAAAGACCCAGTACTTC. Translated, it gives CASSSGQGLILKKTQYF.

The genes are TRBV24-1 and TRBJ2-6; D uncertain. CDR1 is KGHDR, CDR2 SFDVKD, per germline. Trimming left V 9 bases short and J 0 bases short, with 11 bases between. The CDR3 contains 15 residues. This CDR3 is CATEGSRSGANVLTF. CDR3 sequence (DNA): TGTGCCACCGAAGGGTCCCGCTCTGGGGCCAACGTCCTGACTTTC.

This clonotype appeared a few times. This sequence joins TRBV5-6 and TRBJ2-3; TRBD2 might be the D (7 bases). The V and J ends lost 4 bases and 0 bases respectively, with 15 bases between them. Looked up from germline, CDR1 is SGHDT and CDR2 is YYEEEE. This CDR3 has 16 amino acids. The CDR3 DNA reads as TGTGCCAGCAGCACTACCGGGGGGCCTAGCACAGATACGCAGTATTTT. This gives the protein CASSTTGGPSTDTQYF.

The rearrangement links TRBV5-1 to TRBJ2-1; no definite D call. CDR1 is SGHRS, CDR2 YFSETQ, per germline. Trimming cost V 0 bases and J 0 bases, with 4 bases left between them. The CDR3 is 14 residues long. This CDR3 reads CASSLGNSYNEQFF. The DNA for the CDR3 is TGCGCCAGCAGCTTGGGCAACTCCTACAATGAGCAGTTCTTC. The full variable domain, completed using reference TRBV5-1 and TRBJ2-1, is KAGVTQTPRYLIKTRGQQVTLSCSPISGHRSVSWYQQTPGQGLQFLFEYFSETQRNKGNFPGRFSGRQFSNSRSEMNVSTLELGDSALYLCASSLGNSYNEQFFGPGTRLTVL.

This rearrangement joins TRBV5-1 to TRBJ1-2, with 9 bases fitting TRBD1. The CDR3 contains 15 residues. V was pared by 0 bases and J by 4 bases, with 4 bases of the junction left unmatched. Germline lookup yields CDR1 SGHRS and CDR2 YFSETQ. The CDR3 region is CASSLEQGAGYGYTF. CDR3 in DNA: TGCGCCAGCAGCTTGGAACAGGGGGCCGGCTATGGCTACACCTTC. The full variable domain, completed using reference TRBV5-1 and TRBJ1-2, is KAGVTQTPRYLIKTRGQQVTLSCSPISGHRSVSWYQQTPGQGLQFLFEYFSETQRNKGNFPGRFSGRQFSNSRSEMNVSTLELGDSALYLCASSLEQGAGYGYTFGSGTRLTVV.

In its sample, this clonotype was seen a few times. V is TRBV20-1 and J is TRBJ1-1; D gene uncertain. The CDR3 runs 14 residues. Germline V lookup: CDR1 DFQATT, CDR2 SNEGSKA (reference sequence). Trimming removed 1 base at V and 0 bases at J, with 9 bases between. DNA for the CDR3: TGCAGTGCTAGAGTAGGGAATGTGAACACTGAAGCTTTCTTT. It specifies CSARVGNVNTEAFF.

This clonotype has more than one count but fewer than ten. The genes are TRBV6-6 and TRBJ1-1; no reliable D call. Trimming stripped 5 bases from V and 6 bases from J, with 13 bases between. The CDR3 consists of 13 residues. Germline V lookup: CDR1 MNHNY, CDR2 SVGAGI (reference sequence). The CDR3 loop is CASSPRRTAEAFF. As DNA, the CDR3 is TGTGCCAGCAGTCCTAGGAGAACGGCTGAAGCTTTCTTT.

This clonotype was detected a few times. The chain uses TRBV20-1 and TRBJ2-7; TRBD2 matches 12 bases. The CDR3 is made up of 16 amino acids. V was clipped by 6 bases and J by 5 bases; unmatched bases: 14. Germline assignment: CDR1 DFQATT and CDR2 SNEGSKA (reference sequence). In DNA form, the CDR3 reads TGCAGTGCAACCCAACCTAGCGGGGGGGCCGCGGACGAGCAGTACTTC. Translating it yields CSATQPSGGAADEQYF.